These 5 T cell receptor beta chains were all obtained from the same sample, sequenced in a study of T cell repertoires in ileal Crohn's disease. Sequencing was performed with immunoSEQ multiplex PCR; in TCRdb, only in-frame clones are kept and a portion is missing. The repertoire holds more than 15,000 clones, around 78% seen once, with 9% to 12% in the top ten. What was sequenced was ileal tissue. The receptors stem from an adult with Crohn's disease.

CDR3 protein: CASSSLGGEKLFF. CDR3 DNA: TGCGCCAGCAGCTCACTGGGGGGGGAAAAACTGTTTTTT. V gene TRBV5-1 combines with J gene TRBJ1-4, with D maybe TRBD1 (5 bases). CDR3 length equals 13 residues. Trimming shortened V by 3 bases and J by 8 bases, and 11 bases separated the two germline ends. Germline CDR1 is SGHRS and CDR2 is YFSETQ.

CDR3 loop: CASSPRLGRQNTGELFF. CDR3 in DNA: TGTGCCAGCAGCCCCCGGTTGGGGCGGCAGAACACCGGGGAGCTGTTTTTT. The V gene is TRBV9, the J gene TRBJ2-2; TRBD1 might be the D (5 bases). Deletions cut 4 bases from V and 1 base from J, with 17 bases between. The germline CDR1 and CDR2 sequences are SGDLS and YYNGEE. This CDR3 is built from 17 residues.

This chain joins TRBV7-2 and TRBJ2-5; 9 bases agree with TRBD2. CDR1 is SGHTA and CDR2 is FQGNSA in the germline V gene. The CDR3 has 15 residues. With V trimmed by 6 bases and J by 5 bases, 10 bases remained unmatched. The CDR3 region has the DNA TGTGCCAGCAGTTTTTACTCTCTAGCGGGGGAGACCCAGTACTTC. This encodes CASSFYSLAGETQYF. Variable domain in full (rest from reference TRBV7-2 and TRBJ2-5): GAGVSQSPSNKVTEKGKDVELRCDPISGHTALYWYRQSLGQGLEFLIYFQGNSAPDKSGLPSDRFSAERTGGSVSTLTIQRTQQEDSAVYLCASSFYSLAGETQYFGPGTRLLVL.

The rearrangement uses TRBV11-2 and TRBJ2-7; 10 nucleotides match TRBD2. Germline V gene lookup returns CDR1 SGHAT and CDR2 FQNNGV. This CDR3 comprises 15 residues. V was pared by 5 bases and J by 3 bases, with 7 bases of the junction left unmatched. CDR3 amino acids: CASSTGLAEIYEQYF. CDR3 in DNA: TGTGCCAGCAGCACCGGACTAGCGGAGATCTACGAGCAGTACTTC.

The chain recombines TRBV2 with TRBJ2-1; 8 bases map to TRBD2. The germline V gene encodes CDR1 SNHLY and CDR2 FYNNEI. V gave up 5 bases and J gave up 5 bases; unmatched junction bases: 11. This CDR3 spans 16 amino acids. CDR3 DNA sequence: TGTGCCAGCAGTTCTGACGGGGGGGCAGTCAACAATGAGCAGTTCTTC. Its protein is CASSSDGGAVNNEQFF.